This T cell receptor beta chain came from a study of blood T cell repertoires in COVID-19. Study-wide background: T cells, B-cell-depleted T cells, or PBMCs supplied cDNA or gDNA.

Germline-derived CDR1 and CDR2 are SGHNT and YYREEE (reference sequence). This CDR3 is built from 15 residues. V lost 0 bases, J lost 8 bases, and 5 bases stayed unmatched. Method: immunoSEQ multiplex PCR; TCRdb's copy keeps in-frame clones and lacks some. The sample lists about 200,000 clones; roughly four fifths were seen once. The sequence came from a woman between 45 and 65 years old with active or convalescent COVID-19. What was sequenced was peripheral blood. The J gene is TRBJ1-2, the V gene TRBV5-4, with 12 bases that match TRBD1. CDR3: CASSLVGTGGLGYTF. Here the CDR3 DNA reads TGTGCCAGCAGCTTGGTGGGGACAGGGGGCCTCGGCTACACCTTC.